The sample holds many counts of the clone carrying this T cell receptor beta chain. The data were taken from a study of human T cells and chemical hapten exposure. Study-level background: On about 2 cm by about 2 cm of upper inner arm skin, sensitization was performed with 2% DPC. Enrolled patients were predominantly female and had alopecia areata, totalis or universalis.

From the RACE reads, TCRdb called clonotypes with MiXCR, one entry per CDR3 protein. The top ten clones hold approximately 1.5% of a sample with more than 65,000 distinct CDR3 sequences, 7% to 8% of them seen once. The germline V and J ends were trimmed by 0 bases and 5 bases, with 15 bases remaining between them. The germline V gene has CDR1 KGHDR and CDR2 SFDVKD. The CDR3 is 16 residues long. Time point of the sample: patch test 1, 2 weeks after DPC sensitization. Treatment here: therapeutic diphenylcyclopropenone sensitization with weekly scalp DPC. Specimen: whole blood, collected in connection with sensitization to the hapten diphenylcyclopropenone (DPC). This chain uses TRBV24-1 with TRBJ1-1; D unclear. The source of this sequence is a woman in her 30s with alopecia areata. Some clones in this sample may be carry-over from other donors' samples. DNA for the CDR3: TGTGCCACCAGTGATTTGGACCCAACGATGGAGACTGAAGCTTTCTTT. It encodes CATSDLDPTMETEAFF.